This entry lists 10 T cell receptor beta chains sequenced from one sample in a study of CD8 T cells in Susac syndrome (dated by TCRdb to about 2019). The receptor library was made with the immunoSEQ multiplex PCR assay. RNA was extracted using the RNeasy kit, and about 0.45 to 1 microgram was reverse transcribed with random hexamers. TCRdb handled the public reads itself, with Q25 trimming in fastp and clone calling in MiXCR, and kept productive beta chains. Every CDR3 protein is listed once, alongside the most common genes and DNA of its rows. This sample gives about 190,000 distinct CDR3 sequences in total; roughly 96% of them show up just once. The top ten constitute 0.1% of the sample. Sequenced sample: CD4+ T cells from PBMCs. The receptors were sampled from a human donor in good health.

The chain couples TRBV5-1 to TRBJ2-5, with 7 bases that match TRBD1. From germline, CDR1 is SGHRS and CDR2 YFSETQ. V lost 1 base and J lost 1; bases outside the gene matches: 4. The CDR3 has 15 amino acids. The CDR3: CASSLTGDVQETQYF. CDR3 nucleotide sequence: TGCGCCAGCAGCTTGACAGGGGACGTCCAAGAGACCCAGTACTTC.

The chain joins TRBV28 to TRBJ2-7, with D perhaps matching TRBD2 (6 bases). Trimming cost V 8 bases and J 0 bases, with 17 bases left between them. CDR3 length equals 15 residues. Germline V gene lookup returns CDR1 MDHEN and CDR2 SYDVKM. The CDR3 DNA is TGTGCCAGCGGAGGAACTAGCAGAAGCTCCTACGAGCAGTACTTC. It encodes CASGGTSRSSYEQYF.

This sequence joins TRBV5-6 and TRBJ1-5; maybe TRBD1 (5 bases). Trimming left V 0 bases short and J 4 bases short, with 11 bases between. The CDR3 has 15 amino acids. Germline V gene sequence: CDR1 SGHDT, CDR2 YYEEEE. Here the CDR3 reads CASSLGGSANQPQHF. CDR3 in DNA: TGTGCCAGCAGCTTGGGGGGGTCCGCAAATCAGCCCCAGCATTTT.

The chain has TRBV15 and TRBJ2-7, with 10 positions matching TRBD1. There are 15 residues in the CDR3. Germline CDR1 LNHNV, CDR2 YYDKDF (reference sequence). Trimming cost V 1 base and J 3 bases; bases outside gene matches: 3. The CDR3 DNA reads TGTGCCACCAGCAGAGTGGGGGACAGGGGCTACGAGCAGTACGTC. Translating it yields CATSRVGDRGYEQYV.

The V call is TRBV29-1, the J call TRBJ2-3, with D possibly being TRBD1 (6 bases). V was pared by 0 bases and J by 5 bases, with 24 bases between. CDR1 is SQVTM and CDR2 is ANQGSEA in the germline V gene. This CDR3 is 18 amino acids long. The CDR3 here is CSVEDQDRTDGPQDTQYF. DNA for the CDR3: TGCAGCGTTGAAGATCAAGACAGGACAGACGGCCCACAAGATACGCAGTATTTT.

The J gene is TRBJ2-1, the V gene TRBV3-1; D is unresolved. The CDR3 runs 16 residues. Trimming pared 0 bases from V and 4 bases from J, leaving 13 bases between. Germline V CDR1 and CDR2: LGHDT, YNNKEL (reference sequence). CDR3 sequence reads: CASSQDRNQRYNEQFF. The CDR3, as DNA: TGTGCCAGCAGCCAAGATAGGAACCAGAGATACAATGAGCAGTTCTTC.

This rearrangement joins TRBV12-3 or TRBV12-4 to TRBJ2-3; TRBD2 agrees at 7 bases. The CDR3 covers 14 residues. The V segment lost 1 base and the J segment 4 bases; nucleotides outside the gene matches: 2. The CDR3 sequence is CASSLGGGADTQYF. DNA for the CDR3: TGTGCCAGCAGTTTAGGTGGGGGGGCAGATACGCAGTATTTT.

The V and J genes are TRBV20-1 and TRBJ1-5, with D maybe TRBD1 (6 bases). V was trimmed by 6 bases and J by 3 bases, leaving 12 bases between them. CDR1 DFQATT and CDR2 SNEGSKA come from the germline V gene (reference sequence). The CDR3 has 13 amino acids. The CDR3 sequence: CSATDRPNQPQHF. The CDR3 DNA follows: TGCAGTGCCACTGACAGGCCCAATCAGCCCCAGCATTTT.

The CDR3 region has the DNA TGTGCCAGCAGCGTAGAAGCGGGAGGGACGGACAATGAGCAGTTCTTC. Protein sequence: CASSVEAGGTDNEQFF. V and J are TRBV9 and TRBJ2-1; the match to TRBD2 covers 10 bases. V shed 0 bases and J 5 bases; nucleotides not matched to a gene: 5. This CDR3 has 16 amino acids. In germline, CDR1 is SGDLS, CDR2 YYNGEE.

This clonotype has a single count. This CDR3 is CASLLLEGQPQHF. CDR3 nucleotide sequence: TGTGCCAGCCTTTTACTAGAAGGCCAGCCCCAGCATTTT. V gene TRBV28 combines with J gene TRBJ1-5; D remains unclear. The V and J ends lost 8 bases and 7 bases respectively, with 15 bases between them. CDR3 size: 13 residues. Germline V lookup: CDR1 MDHEN, CDR2 SYDVKM.